These 7 T cell receptor beta chains were sequenced from one sample in a study of control samples from healthy donors and cancer patients. Produced via immunoSEQ multiplex PCR; TCRdb's table is partial and in-frame only. The table includes 110,000 to 150,000 clones, roughly 89% detected once. The sample consisted of blood. Source of these receptors: a young man in good health.

The gene calls are TRBV28 and TRBJ2-5; D is uncertain. Trimming shortened V by 1 base and J by 2 bases, and 8 bases separated the two germline ends. The CDR3 contains 14 residues. The germline V gene has CDR1 MDHEN and CDR2 SYDVKM. CDR3: CASSLYQLQETQYF. In DNA, the CDR3 is TGTGCCAGCAGTTTATACCAGCTACAAGAGACCCAGTACTTC.

The rearrangement joins TRBV27 to TRBJ2-7, with TRBD2 matching over 7 bases. Germline CDR1 is MNHEY and CDR2 is SMNVEV (reference sequence). The V segment lost 4 bases and the J segment 7 bases; nucleotides outside the gene matches: 1. The CDR3 is made up of 11 amino acids. This CDR3 is CASSWGGEQYF. The CDR3 bases are TGTGCCAGCAGTTGGGGGGGGGAGCAGTACTTC.

V usage is TRBV18 and J usage is TRBJ1-1; 10 positions agree with TRBD1. The CDR3 contains 13 residues. The V segment lost 2 bases and the J segment 6 bases; nucleotides outside the gene matches: 0. Germline loops: CDR1 KGHSH, CDR2 LQKENI. This CDR3 is CASSPGQGAEAFF. Here the CDR3 DNA reads TGTGCCAGCTCACCAGGACAGGGGGCTGAAGCTTTCTTT.

The chain combines TRBV14 with TRBJ2-7; the match to TRBD2 covers 14 bases. The germline V gene encodes CDR1 SGHDN and CDR2 FVKESK. V shed 1 base, J shed 0 bases, and the junction held 14 bases outside the gene matches. The CDR3 runs 21 residues. The CDR3 coding sequence is TGTGCCAGCAGCCAAGCTAATACCGGGACTAGCGGGAGATCATCCTCCTACGAGCAGTACTTC. This codes for CASSQANTGTSGRSSSYEQYF.

This rearrangement joins TRBV15 to TRBJ2-7, with TRBD1 identical over 9 bases. V was clipped by 4 bases and J by 7 bases; unmatched bases: 14. There are 16 residues in the CDR3. The germline CDR1 and CDR2 sequences are LNHNV and YYDKDF (reference sequence). For the CDR3, the DNA is TGTGCCACCAGCATAGGGACAGGGAACCCCTCGTGGGAGCAGTACTTC. Amino acid sequence: CATSIGTGNPSWEQYF.

The count of this clone is one. This chain joins TRBV4-3 and TRBJ2-1; 10 nucleotides match TRBD2. The V gene's germline CDR1 is LGHNA and CDR2 YSLEER. After removal of 3 bases from V and 8 bases from J, the junction contained 10 bases not matched to a gene. The CDR3 runs to 16 residues. The CDR3 reads CASSQTTASGRHEQFF. The CDR3 nucleotides read TGCGCCAGCAGCCAGACAACAGCTAGCGGGAGACATGAGCAGTTCTTC.

The rearrangement joins TRBV7-9 to TRBJ1-5, with D possibly matching TRBD1 (5 bases). CDR1 is SEHNR and CDR2 is FQNEAQ in the germline V gene (reference sequence). Trimming removed 1 base from V and 3 bases from J, with 7 bases in between. This CDR3 is built from 14 residues. The CDR3 is CASSLDGHNQPQHF. CDR3 sequence (DNA): TGTGCCAGCAGCTTAGACGGACACAATCAGCCCCAGCATTTT.